What follows describes a single TCR beta chain. V was pared by 5 bases and J by 11 bases, with 18 bases between. Germline CDR1 and CDR2: SQVTM and ANQGSEA. This CDR3 comprises 12 residues. The sample belongs to a study of blood T cell repertoires in COVID-19. Study overall: Sources were T cells, B-cell-depleted T cells, or PBMCs; the material itself was cDNA or gDNA.

Authors' methods: Quantification of nucleated cells was approximated via reference gene primer amplification. Sequenced by immunoSEQ multiplex PCR; TCRdb stores in-frame clones only, minus some. V, J and clone size reflect that table, while D and trimming were determined from the DNA. In the table there are 110,000 to 150,000 clones, approximately 73% of which are singletons. The V and J genes are TRBV29-1 and TRBJ1-1; D perhaps matches TRBD1 (5 bases). The sequencing input was peripheral blood. The TCR originated in a man aged 60 to 75 with acute or convalescent COVID-19. The chain's CDR3 is CSVQKQEKGAFF. The DNA for the CDR3 is TGCAGCGTTCAAAAACAGGAGAAGGGGGCTTTCTTT. Together with reference TRBV29-1 and TRBJ1-1, the CDR3 gives the full variable domain: SAVISQKPSRDICQRGTSLTIQCQVDSQVTMMFWYRQQPGQSLTLIATANQGSEATYESGFVIDKFPISRPNLTFSTLTVSNMSPEDSSIYLCSVQKQEKGAFFGQGTRLTVV.